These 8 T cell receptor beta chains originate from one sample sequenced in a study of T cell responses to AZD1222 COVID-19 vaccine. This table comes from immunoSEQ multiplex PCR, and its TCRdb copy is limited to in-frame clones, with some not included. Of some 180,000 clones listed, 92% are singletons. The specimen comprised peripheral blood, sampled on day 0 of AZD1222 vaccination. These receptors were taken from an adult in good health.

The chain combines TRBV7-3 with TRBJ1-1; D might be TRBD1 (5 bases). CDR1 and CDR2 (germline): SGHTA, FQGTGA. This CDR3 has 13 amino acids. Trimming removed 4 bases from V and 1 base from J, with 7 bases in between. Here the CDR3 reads CASSSGANTEAFF. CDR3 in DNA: TGTGCCAGCAGCTCCGGGGCGAACACTGAAGCTTTCTTT.

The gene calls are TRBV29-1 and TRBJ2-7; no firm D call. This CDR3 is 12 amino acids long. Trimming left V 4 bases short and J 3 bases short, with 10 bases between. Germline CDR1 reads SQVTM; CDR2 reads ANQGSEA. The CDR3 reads CSVGSGLYEQYF. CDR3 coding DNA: TGCAGCGTTGGGAGTGGTCTCTACGAGCAGTACTTC.

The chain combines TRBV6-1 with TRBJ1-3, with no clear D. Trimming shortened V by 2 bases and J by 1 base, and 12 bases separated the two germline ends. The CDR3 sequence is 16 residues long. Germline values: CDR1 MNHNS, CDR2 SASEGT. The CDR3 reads CASSESGSYSGNTIYF. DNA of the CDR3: TGTGCCAGCAGTGAAAGCGGGTCTTATTCTGGAAACACCATATATTTT.

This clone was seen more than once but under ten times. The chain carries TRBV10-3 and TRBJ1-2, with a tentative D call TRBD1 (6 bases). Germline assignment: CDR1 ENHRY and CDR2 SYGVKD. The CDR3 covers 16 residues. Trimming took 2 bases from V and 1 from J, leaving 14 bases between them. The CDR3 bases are TGTGCCATCAGTGAGGTCAGGCAGGGGATTAACTATGGCTACACCTTC. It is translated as CAISEVRQGINYGYTF.

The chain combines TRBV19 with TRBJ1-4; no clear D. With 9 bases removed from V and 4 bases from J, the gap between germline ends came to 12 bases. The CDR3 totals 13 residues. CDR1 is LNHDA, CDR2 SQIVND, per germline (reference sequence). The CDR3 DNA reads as TGTGCCAGCAGAGACTTAAGTAATGAAAAACTGTTTTTT. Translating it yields CASRDLSNEKLFF.

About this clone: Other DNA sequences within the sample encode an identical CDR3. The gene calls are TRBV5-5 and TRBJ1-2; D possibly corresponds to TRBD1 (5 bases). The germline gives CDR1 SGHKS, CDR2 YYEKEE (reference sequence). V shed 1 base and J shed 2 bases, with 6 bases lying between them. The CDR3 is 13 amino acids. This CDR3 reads CASSLPGNYGYTF. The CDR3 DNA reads TGTGCCAGCAGCTTGCCAGGGAACTATGGCTACACCTTC.

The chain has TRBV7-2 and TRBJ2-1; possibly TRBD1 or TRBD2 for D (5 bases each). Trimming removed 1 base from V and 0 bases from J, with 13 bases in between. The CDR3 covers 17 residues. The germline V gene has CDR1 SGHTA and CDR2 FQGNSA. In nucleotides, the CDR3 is TGTGCCAGCAGCTTAGTCCGGGGACCAAGCTCCTACAATGAGCAGTTCTTC. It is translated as CASSLVRGPSSYNEQFF.

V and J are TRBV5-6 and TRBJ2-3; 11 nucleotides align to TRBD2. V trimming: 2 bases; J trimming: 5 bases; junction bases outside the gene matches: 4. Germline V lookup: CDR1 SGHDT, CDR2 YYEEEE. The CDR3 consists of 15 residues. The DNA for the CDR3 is TGTGCCAGCAGCTTCAGACTAGCGGGACGAGATACGCAGTATTTT. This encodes CASSFRLAGRDTQYF. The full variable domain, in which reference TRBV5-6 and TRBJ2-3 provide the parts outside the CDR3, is DAGVTQSPTHLIKTRGQQVTLRCSPKSGHDTVSWYQQALGQGPQFIFQYYEEEERQRGNFPDRFSGHQFPNYSSELNVNALLLGDSALYLCASSFRLAGRDTQYFGPGTRLTVL.